Each of the 2 T cell receptor beta chains below was sequenced from the same sample in a study of T cell repertoires in cytomegalovirus infection. TCRdb re-derived calls from the reads in MiXCR, one entry per CDR3 protein. The sample carries approximately 110,000 distinct CDR3 sequences, around 45% recorded once. Antigens of these TCRs are unknown. The sample consisted of CD8+ T cells from cultured PBMCs, taken from culture after CMV antigen stimulation. These receptors all stem from a human donor in good health (CMV status not recorded). Some clones in this sample may be carry-over from other donors' samples.

This clonotype was picked up a small number of times. The rearrangement joins TRBV7-6 to TRBJ1-4, with TRBD1 identical over 10 bases. The CDR3 runs to 16 residues. The V and J ends lost 5 bases and 5 bases, in that order; junction bases with no gene match: 8. Germline V CDR1 and CDR2: SGHVS, FNYEAQ. CDR3 DNA: TGTGCCAGCAGCCTCCTAGGACAGGGGGTAAATGAAAAACTGTTTTTT. Its translation is CASSLLGQGVNEKLFF.

The chain uses TRBV5-4 and TRBJ2-4, with 15 nucleotides matching TRBD2. Germline loops: CDR1 SGHNT, CDR2 YYREEE (reference sequence). The CDR3 runs 18 residues. V shed 4 bases and J 3 bases; nucleotides not matched to a gene: 8. CDR3 nucleotide sequence: TGTGCCAGCAGCAAGGGACTAGCGGGGGGTCCAGGCAAAAACATTCAGTACTTC. This translates into CASSKGLAGGPGKNIQYF. Using reference TRBV5-4 and TRBJ2-4 for the parts outside the CDR3, the full variable domain is ETGVTQSPTHLIKTRGQQVTLRCSSQSGHNTVSWYQQALGQGPQFIFQYYREEENGRGNFPPRFSGLQFPNYSSELNVNALELDDSALYLCASSKGLAGGPGKNIQYFGAGTRLSVL.